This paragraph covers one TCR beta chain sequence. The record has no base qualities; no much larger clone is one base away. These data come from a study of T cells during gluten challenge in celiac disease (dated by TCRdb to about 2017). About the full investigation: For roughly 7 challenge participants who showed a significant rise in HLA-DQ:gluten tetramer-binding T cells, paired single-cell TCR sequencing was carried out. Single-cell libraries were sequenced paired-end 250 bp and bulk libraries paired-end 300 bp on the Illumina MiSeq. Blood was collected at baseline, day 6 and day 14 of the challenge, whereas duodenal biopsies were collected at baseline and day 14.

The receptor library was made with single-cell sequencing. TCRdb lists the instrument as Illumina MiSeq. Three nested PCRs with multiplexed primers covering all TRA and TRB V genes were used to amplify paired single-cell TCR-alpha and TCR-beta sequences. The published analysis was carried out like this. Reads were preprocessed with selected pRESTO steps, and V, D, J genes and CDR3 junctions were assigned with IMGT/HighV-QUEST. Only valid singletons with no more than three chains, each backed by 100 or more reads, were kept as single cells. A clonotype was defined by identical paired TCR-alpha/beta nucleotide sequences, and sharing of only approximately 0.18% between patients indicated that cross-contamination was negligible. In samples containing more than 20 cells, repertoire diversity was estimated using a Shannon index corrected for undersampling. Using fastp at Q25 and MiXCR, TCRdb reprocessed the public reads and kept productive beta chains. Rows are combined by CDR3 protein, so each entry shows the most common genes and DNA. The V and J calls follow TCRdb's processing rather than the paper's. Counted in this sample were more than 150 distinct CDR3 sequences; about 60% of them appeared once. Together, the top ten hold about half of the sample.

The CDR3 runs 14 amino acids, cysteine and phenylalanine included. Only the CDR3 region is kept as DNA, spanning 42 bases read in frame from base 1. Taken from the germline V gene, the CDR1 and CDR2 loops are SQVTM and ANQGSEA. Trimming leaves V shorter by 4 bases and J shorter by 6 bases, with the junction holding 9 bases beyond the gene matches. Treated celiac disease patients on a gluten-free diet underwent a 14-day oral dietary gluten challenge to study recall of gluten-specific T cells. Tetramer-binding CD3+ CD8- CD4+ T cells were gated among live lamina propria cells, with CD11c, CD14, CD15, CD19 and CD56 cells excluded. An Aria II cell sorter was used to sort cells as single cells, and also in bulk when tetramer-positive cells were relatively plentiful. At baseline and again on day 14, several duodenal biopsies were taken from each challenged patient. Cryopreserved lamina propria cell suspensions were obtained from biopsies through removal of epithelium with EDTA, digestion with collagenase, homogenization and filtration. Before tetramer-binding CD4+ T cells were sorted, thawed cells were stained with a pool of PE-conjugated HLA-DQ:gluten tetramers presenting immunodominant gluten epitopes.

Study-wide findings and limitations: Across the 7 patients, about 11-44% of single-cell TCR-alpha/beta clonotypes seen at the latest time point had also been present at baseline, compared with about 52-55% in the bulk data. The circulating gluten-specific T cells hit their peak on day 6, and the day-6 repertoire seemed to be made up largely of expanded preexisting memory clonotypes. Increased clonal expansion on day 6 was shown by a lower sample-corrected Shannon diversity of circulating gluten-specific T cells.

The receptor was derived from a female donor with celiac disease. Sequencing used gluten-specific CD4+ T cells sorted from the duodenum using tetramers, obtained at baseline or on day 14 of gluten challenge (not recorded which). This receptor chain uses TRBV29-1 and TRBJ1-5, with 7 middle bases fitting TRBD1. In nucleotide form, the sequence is TGCAGCGTTGCTACAGGGGAATGGGGTCAGCCCCAGCATTTT. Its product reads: CSVATGEWGQPQHF.